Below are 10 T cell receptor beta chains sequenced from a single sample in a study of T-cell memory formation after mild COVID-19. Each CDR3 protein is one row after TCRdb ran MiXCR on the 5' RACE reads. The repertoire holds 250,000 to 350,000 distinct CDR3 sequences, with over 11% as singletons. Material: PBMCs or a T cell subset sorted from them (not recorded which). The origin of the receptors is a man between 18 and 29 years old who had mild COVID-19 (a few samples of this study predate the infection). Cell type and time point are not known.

In nucleotides, the CDR3 is TGTGCCACCCGTAAGGGGACGTCGAACACTGAAGCTTTCTTT. Amino acid sequence: CATRKGTSNTEAFF. V usage is TRBV3-1 and J usage is TRBJ1-1; possible D gene TRBD1, 5 bases. The germline V gene encodes CDR1 LGHDT and CDR2 YNNKEL (reference sequence). The length of the CDR3 is 14 residues. Between the trimmed V and J ends, which lost 10 bases and 1 base, there was a span of 16 bases. Together with reference TRBV3-1 and TRBJ1-1, the CDR3 gives the full variable domain: DTAVSQTPKYLVTQMGNDKSIKCEQNLGHDTMYWYKQDSKKFLKIMFSYNNKELIINETVPNRFSPKSPDKAHLNLHINSLELGDSAVYFCATRKGTSNTEAFFGQGTRLTVV.

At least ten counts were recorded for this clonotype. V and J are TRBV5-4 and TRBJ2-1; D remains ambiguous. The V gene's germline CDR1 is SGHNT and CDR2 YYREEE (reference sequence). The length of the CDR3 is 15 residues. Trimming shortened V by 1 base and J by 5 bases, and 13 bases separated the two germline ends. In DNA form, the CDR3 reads TGTGCCAGCAGCTTGCTTTCCCAGCACGACAATGAGCAGTTCTTC. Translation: CASSLLSQHDNEQFF.

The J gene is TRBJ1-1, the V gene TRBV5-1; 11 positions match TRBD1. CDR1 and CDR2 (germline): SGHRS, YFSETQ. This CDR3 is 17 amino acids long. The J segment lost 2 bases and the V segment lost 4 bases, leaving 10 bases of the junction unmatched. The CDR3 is CASSPRTGGSRNTEAFF. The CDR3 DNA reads TGCGCCAGCAGCCCGAGGACAGGGGGCAGTCGTAACACTGAAGCTTTCTTT.

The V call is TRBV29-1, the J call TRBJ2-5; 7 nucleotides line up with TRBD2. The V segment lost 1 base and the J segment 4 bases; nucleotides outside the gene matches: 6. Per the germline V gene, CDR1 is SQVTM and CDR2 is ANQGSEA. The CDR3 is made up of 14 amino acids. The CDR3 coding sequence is TGCAGCGTTGAAGTCATGGGGGAGGGAGAGACCCAGTACTTC. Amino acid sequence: CSVEVMGEGETQYF. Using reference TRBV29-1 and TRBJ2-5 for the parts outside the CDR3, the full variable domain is SAVISQKPSRDICQRGTSLTIQCQVDSQVTMMFWYRQQPGQSLTLIATANQGSEATYESGFVIDKFPISRPNLTFSTLTVSNMSPEDSSIYLCSVEVMGEGETQYFGPGTRLLVL.

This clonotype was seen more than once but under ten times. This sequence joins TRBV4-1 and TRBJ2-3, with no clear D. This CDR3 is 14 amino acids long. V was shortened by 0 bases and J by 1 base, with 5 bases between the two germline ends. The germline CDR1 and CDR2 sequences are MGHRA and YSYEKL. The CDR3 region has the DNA TGCGCCAGCAGCCAAGAGGGCCGCACAGATACGCAGTATTTT. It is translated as CASSQEGRTDTQYF.

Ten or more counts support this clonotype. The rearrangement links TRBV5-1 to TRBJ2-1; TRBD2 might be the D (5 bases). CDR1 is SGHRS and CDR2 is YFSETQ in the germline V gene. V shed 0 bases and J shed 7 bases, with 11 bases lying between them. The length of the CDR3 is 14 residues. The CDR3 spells CASSLAGFGNEQFF. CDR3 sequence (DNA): TGCGCCAGCAGCTTGGCGGGGTTTGGGAATGAGCAGTTCTTC.

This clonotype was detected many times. The CDR3 DNA is TGCGCCAGCAGCTTGGTCCAGAGGGGAGAGACCCAGTACTTC. As protein: CASSLVQRGETQYF. The gene calls are TRBV5-1 and TRBJ2-5; possibly TRBD1 or TRBD2 for D (5 bases each). Trimming pared 0 bases from V and 4 bases from J, leaving 10 bases between. Looked up from germline, CDR1 is SGHRS and CDR2 is YFSETQ. The CDR3 is 14 amino acids.

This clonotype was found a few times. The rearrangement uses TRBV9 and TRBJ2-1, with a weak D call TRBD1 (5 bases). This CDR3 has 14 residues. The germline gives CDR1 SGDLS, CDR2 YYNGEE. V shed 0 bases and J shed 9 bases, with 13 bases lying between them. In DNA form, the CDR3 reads TGTGCCAGCAGCGTAGGGGGCGGACGGGCTGAGCAGTTCTTC. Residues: CASSVGGGRAEQFF. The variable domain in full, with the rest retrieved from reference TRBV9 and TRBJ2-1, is DSGVTQTPKHLITATGQRVTLRCSPRSGDLSVYWYQQSLDQGLQFLIQYYNGEERAKGNILERFSAQQFPDLHSELNLSSLELGDSALYFCASSVGGGRAEQFFGPGTRLTVL.

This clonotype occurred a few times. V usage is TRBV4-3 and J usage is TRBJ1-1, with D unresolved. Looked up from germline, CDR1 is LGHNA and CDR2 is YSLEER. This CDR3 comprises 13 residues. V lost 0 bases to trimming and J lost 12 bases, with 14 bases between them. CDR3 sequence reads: CASSQDRWRESFF. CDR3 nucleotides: TGCGCCAGCAGCCAAGATAGGTGGAGGGAGTCTTTCTTT.

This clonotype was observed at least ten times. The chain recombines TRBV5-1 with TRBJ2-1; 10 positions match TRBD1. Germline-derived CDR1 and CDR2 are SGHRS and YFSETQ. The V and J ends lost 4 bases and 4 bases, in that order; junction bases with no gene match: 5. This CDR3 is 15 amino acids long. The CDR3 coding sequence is TGCGCCAGCAGCCTGACAGGGGGCGCTTACAATGAGCAGTTCTTC. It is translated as CASSLTGGAYNEQFF.